The 31 T cell receptor beta chains below all came from one sample that was sequenced in a study of OX40 agonist ivuxolimab in advanced cancers. Sequencing used immunoSEQ multiplex PCR; TCRdb keeps in-frame clones, though not all of them. The sample consists of around 15,000 clones, around four fifths of them appearing once. The material was CD4+ or CD8+ T cells sorted from blood, obtained in a trial of the OX40 agonist ivuxolimab. The receptors here all came from an adult with an advanced solid tumor such as melanoma, head and neck, liver or kidney cancer.

The V gene is TRBV7-2, the J gene TRBJ1-2; D is possibly TRBD1 (5 bases). The CDR3 covers 15 residues. V was pared by 3 bases and J by 2 bases, with 13 bases between. Germline V gives CDR1 SGHTA, CDR2 FQGNSA. Written as DNA, the CDR3 is TGTGCCAGCAGCTTCGGTACAGGATTGAACTATGGCTACACCTTC. It is translated as CASSFGTGLNYGYTF. Based on the CDR3 plus reference TRBV7-2 and TRBJ1-2, the full variable domain is GAGVSQSPSNKVTEKGKDVELRCDPISGHTALYWYRQSLGQGLEFLIYFQGNSAPDKSGLPSDRFSAERTGGSVSTLTIQRTQQEDSAVYLCASSFGTGLNYGYTFGSGTRLTVV.

This chain joins TRBV13 and TRBJ2-1, with 7 bases aligning to TRBD2. The CDR3 runs 17 residues. J lost 7 bases, V lost 0 bases, and 12 bases had no gene match. Germline V gene sequence: CDR1 PRHDT, CDR2 FYEKMQ (reference sequence). CDR3: CASSLGGWDYQKNEQFF. For the CDR3, the DNA is TGTGCCAGCAGCTTAGGGGGGTGGGACTATCAAAAGAATGAGCAGTTCTTC.

The V call is TRBV5-6, the J call TRBJ1-2; 8 bases agree with TRBD1. Losses at the gene ends were 0 bases for V and 6 bases for J; bases not matched to a gene: 4. This CDR3 has 14 amino acids. Germline CDR1 is SGHDT and CDR2 is YYEEEE. The CDR3 sequence: CASSLEAGGDGYTF. In nucleotides, the CDR3 is TGTGCCAGCAGCTTGGAGGCAGGGGGCGATGGCTACACCTTC.

This clone was picked up a small number of times. The chain couples TRBV6-1 to TRBJ1-2; D not resolved. The CDR3 runs 12 residues. The germline gives CDR1 MNHNS, CDR2 SASEGT. Trimming took off 5 bases at V and 5 bases at J, with 9 bases between the two ends. CDR3 residues: CASSRVRYGYTF. In DNA, the CDR3 is TGTGCCAGCAGTAGGGTACGTTATGGCTACACCTTC.

V gene TRBV27 combines with J gene TRBJ2-7, with a tentative D call TRBD1 (6 bases). V was shortened by 5 bases and J by 4 bases, with 15 bases between the two germline ends. This CDR3 is 14 amino acids long. Germline CDR1 and CDR2: MNHEY and SMNVEV (reference sequence). The CDR3 DNA is TGTGCCAGCAGTAGGGATGTGGGGGCTTACGAGCAGTACTTC. This codes for CASSRDVGAYEQYF.

This sequence joins TRBV15 and TRBJ2-7; D possibly corresponds to TRBD1 (7 bases). Trimming stripped 5 bases from V and 7 bases from J, with 21 bases between. Germline values: CDR1 LNHNV, CDR2 YYDKDF (reference sequence). This CDR3 is 15 amino acids long. The CDR3 DNA reads as TGTGCCACCAGCGCCCTCCAGGGGGGCACAGGTGAGCAGTACTTC. Protein product: CATSALQGGTGEQYF.

The genes are TRBV6-4 and TRBJ2-1; no definite D call. V was trimmed by 4 bases and J by 3 bases, leaving 10 bases between them. The V gene's germline CDR1 is MRHNA and CDR2 SNTAGT. The length of the CDR3 is 14 residues. The CDR3 DNA is TGTGCCAGCAGTGCAGGATCGAGCTACAATGAGCAGTTCTTC. Translated: CASSAGSSYNEQFF.

Only a few counts were recorded for this clone. The chain combines TRBV25-1 with TRBJ2-2; perhaps TRBD2 as D (5 bases). V was shortened by 7 bases and J by 7 bases, with 13 bases between the two germline ends. Germline assignment: CDR1 MGHDK and CDR2 SYGVNS. CDR3 length equals 13 residues. The CDR3 here is CASKDEEVGELFF. In DNA form, the CDR3 reads TGTGCCAGCAAGGACGAGGAGGTCGGGGAGCTGTTTTTT.

V and J are TRBV11-3 and TRBJ2-7; 7 bases agree with TRBD2. Germline lookup yields CDR1 SGHNT and CDR2 YENEEA. The J segment lost 2 bases and the V segment lost 5 bases, leaving 6 bases of the junction unmatched. The CDR3 spans 14 residues. CDR3 amino acids: CASSRGGTPYEQYF. The CDR3 nucleotides are TGTGCCAGCAGCCGCGGGGGTACCCCCTACGAGCAGTACTTC. The full variable domain, its missing parts supplied by reference TRBV11-3 and TRBJ2-7, is EAGVVQSPRYKIIEKKQPVAFWCNPISGHNTLYWYLQNLGQGPELLIRYENEEAVDDSQLPKDRFSAERLKGVDSTLKIQPAELGDSAVYLCASSRGGTPYEQYFGPGTRLTVT.

As DNA, the CDR3 is TGTGCCAGCAGCATTAACCCTAGCAATGAGCAGTTCTTC. Translation gives CASSINPSNEQFF. The chain links TRBV7-2 to TRBJ2-1; D unclear. The V gene lost 5 bases and the J gene lost 6 bases, with 11 bases spanning the gap. The CDR3 length is 13 residues. Looked up from germline, CDR1 is SGHTA and CDR2 is FQGNSA.

The gene calls are TRBV13 and TRBJ2-7; D possibly corresponds to TRBD1 (5 bases). Germline V gene lookup returns CDR1 PRHDT and CDR2 FYEKMQ (reference sequence). The CDR3 has 14 residues. Trimming took 5 bases from V and 2 from J, leaving 13 bases between them. The CDR3 DNA is TGTGCCAGCAGCCTGGGGCAGCAGACCTACGAGCAGTACTTC. Residues: CASSLGQQTYEQYF.

The rearrangement joins TRBV6-6 to TRBJ2-1, with D unclear. This CDR3 region has 12 residues. The germline V gene has CDR1 MNHNY and CDR2 SVGAGI (reference sequence). The V end lost 7 bases, the J end lost 6 bases, and 10 bases lay between the germline ends. CDR3 residues: CASTHTGNEQFF. DNA for the CDR3: TGTGCCAGCACCCATACGGGCAATGAGCAGTTCTTC.

V usage is TRBV10-3 and J usage is TRBJ2-2, with TRBD1 matching 8 bases. With 0 bases clipped from V and 7 bases from J, the junction kept 10 bases outside the gene matches. This CDR3 contains 17 residues. CDR1 is ENHRY, CDR2 SYGVKD, per germline. CDR3 protein: CAISESVGTGEIGELFF. CDR3 DNA: TGTGCCATCAGTGAGTCTGTCGGGACAGGTGAAATCGGGGAGCTGTTTTTT.

This chain uses TRBV5-5 with TRBJ2-1; D is undetermined. The germline V and J ends were trimmed by 2 bases and 3 bases, with 15 bases remaining between them. Germline V gene sequence: CDR1 SGHKS, CDR2 YYEKEE (reference sequence). CDR3 length: 16 amino acids. The CDR3 spells CASSFDDIKHYNEQFF. In DNA, the CDR3 is TGTGCCAGCAGCTTCGATGACATCAAGCACTACAATGAGCAGTTCTTC.

The chain recombines TRBV5-5 with TRBJ1-5, with D possibly matching TRBD1 (6 bases). Germline V gives CDR1 SGHKS, CDR2 YYEKEE (reference sequence). The CDR3 is 14 residues long. Between the trimmed V and J ends, which lost 0 bases and 6 bases, there was a span of 10 bases. Here the CDR3 reads CASSLGQGTQPQHF. CDR3 DNA sequence: TGTGCCAGCAGCTTGGGCCAGGGGACTCAGCCCCAGCATTTT.

This chain uses TRBV7-3 with TRBJ2-3; perhaps TRBD2 as D (7 bases). The germline V gene has CDR1 SGHTA and CDR2 FQGTGA. The V end lost 5 bases, the J end lost 6 bases, and 24 bases lay between the germline ends. CDR3 length equals 17 residues. The CDR3 nucleotides are TGTGCCAGCAGCCCACCCCCGGGCCTCTCGGGGGGCGATACGCAGTATTTT. Amino acids: CASSPPPGLSGGDTQYF.

The V call is TRBV4-3, the J call TRBJ2-1, with 9 bases fitting TRBD2. V lost 3 bases and J lost 9; bases outside the gene matches: 9. Germline CDR1 reads LGHNA; CDR2 reads YSLEER. The CDR3 length is 15 residues. CDR3 residues: CASSQEGGGASEQFF. The CDR3 nucleotides are TGCGCCAGCAGCCAGGAAGGCGGGGGGGCCTCTGAGCAGTTCTTC.

This clone occurred once. V gene TRBV2 combines with J gene TRBJ1-5; 7 bases match TRBD1. This CDR3 comprises 15 residues. The V gene end was trimmed by 5 bases and the J gene end by 5 bases; junction bases not matched to a gene: 9. The V gene's germline CDR1 is SNHLY and CDR2 FYNNEI. CDR3 protein: CASSTRTGWDQPQHF. In DNA form, the CDR3 reads TGTGCCAGCAGTACTCGGACAGGTTGGGATCAGCCCCAGCATTTT.

J is TRBJ2-7 and V is TRBV29-1; possibly TRBD1 for D (6 bases). V was pared by 1 base and J by 3 bases, with 10 bases between. CDR3 size: 13 residues. The V gene's germline CDR1 is SQVTM and CDR2 ANQGSEA. CDR3 sequence (DNA): TGCAGCGTTGAAGGCCGGGACAACTACGAGCAGTACTTC. As protein: CSVEGRDNYEQYF.

This rearrangement joins TRBV7-9 to TRBJ2-5; 9 bases are shared with TRBD1. J was trimmed by 5 bases and V by 5 bases; bases with no gene match: 12. The CDR3 is 16 amino acids. The germline CDR1 and CDR2 sequences are SEHNR and FQNEAQ (reference sequence). In nucleotides, the CDR3 is TGTGCCAGCAGCCCCCCCGCCGGGACAGGGTGGGAGACCCAGTACTTC. Amino acid sequence: CASSPPAGTGWETQYF.

V and J are TRBV7-6 and TRBJ2-3; unclear D gene. The germline gives CDR1 SGHVS, CDR2 FNYEAQ. The CDR3 spans 15 residues. Trimming removed 5 bases from V and 1 base from J, with 13 bases in between. In nucleotides, the CDR3 is TGTGCCAGCAGCCCGCCCCGGGCGGGCACAGATACGCAGTATTTT. The encoded protein is CASSPPRAGTDTQYF.

Only a few counts were recorded for this clone. The chain uses TRBV9 and TRBJ2-7; either TRBD1 or TRBD2 may fit D (5 bases each). The V end was cut by 4 bases, the J end by 2 bases, with 13 bases between. CDR3 length: 14 amino acids. The germline gives CDR1 SGDLS, CDR2 YYNGEE. As DNA, the CDR3 is TGTGCCAGCAGCCCTCCGGGACGACCCTACGAGCAGTACTTC. Translation: CASSPPGRPYEQYF.

The chain joins TRBV6-5 to TRBJ2-7, with TRBD2 identical over 9 bases. Germline V gene data show CDR1 as MNHEY and CDR2 as SVGAGI. J was trimmed by 3 bases and V by 5 bases; bases with no gene match: 8. This CDR3 contains 15 residues. CDR3 amino acids: CASSLSGGLIYEQYF. For the CDR3, the DNA is TGTGCCAGCAGTCTTAGCGGGGGCCTGATCTACGAGCAGTACTTC.

This chain connects TRBV5-4 to TRBJ2-3; no clear D. Per the germline V gene, CDR1 is SGHNT and CDR2 is YYREEE (reference sequence). The CDR3 consists of 14 residues. V lost 3 bases, J lost 0 bases, and 8 bases lay in between. The DNA for the CDR3 is TGTGCCAGCAGCTGGGTCGCTAGCACAGATACGCAGTATTTT. It translates to CASSWVASTDTQYF.

The chain combines TRBV9 with TRBJ1-2, with TRBD1 matching over 10 bases. The CDR3 covers 18 residues. V gave up 0 bases and J gave up 6 bases; unmatched junction bases: 14. CDR1 and CDR2 from the germline V gene are SGDLS and YYNGEE. CDR3 DNA: TGTGCCAGCAGCGTAGTGCCAGGGAGGTCGACAGGGGGCCATGGCTACACCTTC. This translates into CASSVVPGRSTGGHGYTF.

This chain joins TRBV28 and TRBJ2-3, with a tentative D call TRBD2 (5 bases). The CDR3 spans 18 residues. The germline V gene encodes CDR1 MDHEN and CDR2 SYDVKM. V was cut by 8 bases and J by 2 bases, with 26 bases left in between. This CDR3 is CASSLSVTRDEITDTQYF. CDR3 DNA: TGTGCCAGCTCCCTCTCCGTGACCCGGGATGAGATCACAGATACGCAGTATTTT.

The V and J genes are TRBV5-6 and TRBJ1-1; D possibly corresponds to TRBD1 (5 bases). The CDR3 spans 15 residues. The V end lost 0 bases, the J end lost 5 bases, and 14 bases lay between the germline ends. CDR1 and CDR2 (germline): SGHDT, YYEEEE. In DNA, the CDR3 is TGTGCCAGCAGCTTGGTTACAGGTGGGTGGACTGAAGCTTTCTTT. Translating it yields CASSLVTGGWTEAFF. Filled out from reference TRBV5-6 and TRBJ1-1, the complete variable domain reads DAGVTQSPTHLIKTRGQQVTLRCSPKSGHDTVSWYQQALGQGPQFIFQYYEEEERQRGNFPDRFSGHQFPNYSSELNVNALLLGDSALYLCASSLVTGGWTEAFFGQGTRLTVV.

V gene TRBV7-9 combines with J gene TRBJ2-5; D tentatively fits TRBD1 or TRBD2 (5 bases each). Germline assignment: CDR1 SEHNR and CDR2 FQNEAQ (reference sequence). The CDR3 has 13 amino acids. Trimming removed 4 bases from V and 0 bases from J, with 6 bases in between. The CDR3 loop reads CASSWGYQETQYF. The CDR3 bases are TGTGCCAGCAGCTGGGGGTACCAAGAGACCCAGTACTTC.

The chain is built from TRBV4-1 and TRBJ2-5; D gene ambiguous. Trimming stripped 1 base from V and 0 bases from J, with 6 bases between. The CDR3 has 14 residues. Germline V gene lookup returns CDR1 MGHRA and CDR2 YSYEKL. This chain's CDR3 is CASSQAVYQETQYF. DNA for the CDR3: TGCGCCAGCAGCCAAGCGGTCTACCAAGAGACCCAGTACTTC.

The chain couples TRBV9 to TRBJ1-1; 8 nucleotides align to TRBD1. The CDR3 has 17 amino acids. V was pared by 0 bases and J by 0 bases, with 7 bases of the junction left unmatched. Germline CDR1 is SGDLS and CDR2 is YYNGEE. CDR3 DNA sequence: TGTGCCAGCAGCGTAGGAATTCAGGGGGCCATGAACACTGAAGCTTTCTTT. Its protein is CASSVGIQGAMNTEAFF.

In this sample, this clone turned up a few times. The CDR3, as DNA: TGTGCCTGGGGAGCCCTCCCTTCCTACGAGCAGTACTTC. It codes for CAWGALPSYEQYF. The V gene is TRBV30, the J gene TRBJ2-7; D uncertain. There are 13 residues in the CDR3. V shed 5 bases and J shed 1 base, with 12 bases lying between them. Germline V gene data show CDR1 as GTSNPN and CDR2 as SVGIG (reference sequence).